This TCR beta chain appears in the sequencing data of a study of T cells in localized non-small cell lung cancer. Germline V lookup: CDR1 SGHRS, CDR2 YFSETQ. V lost 1 base and J lost 1; bases outside the gene matches: 0. There are 15 residues in the CDR3. TCRdb's copy holds only in-frame clones and misses some; the assay was immunoSEQ multiplex PCR. Of approximately 65,000 clones listed, roughly 81% were seen once; the top ten hold roughly 4.5%. The receptor's source is a man aged 35 to 69 with stage II lung adenocarcinoma. This specimen consisted of PBMCs, obtained before any cancer treatment. This chain joins TRBV5-1 and TRBJ2-2; 8 bases fit TRBD2. Written as DNA, the CDR3 is TGCGCCAGCAGCTTGAGCGGGAGGAACACCGGGGAGCTGTTTTTT. Residues: CASSLSGRNTGELFF. The full variable domain, completed using reference TRBV5-1 and TRBJ2-2, is KAGVTQTPRYLIKTRGQQVTLSCSPISGHRSVSWYQQTPGQGLQFLFEYFSETQRNKGNFPGRFSGRQFSNSRSEMNVSTLELGDSALYLCASSLSGRNTGELFFGEGSRLTVL.